The source of this T cell receptor (beta chain) is a study of CD8 T cells in Susac syndrome. With random hexamers, reverse transcription was performed on about 0.5 to 1 ug of RNA. TCRdb re-analysed the immunoSEQ multiplex PCR reads in MiXCR, keeping a single row per CDR3 protein. In the table there are 230,000 or so distinct CDR3 sequences, 95% of which are singletons. V shed 3 bases and J 7 bases; nucleotides not matched to a gene: 7. CDR3 length equals 14 residues. Germline CDR1 and CDR2: SGHRS and YFSETQ. The sequence was obtained from a human donor with multiple sclerosis. Sequencing was carried out using CD4+ T cells from PBMCs. The chain employs TRBV5-1 and TRBJ1-2; 9 nucleotides align to TRBD1. CDR3 bases: TGCGCCAGCAGCTCGGGACAGGGCGCGAGTGGCTACACCTTC. This sequence encodes CASSSGQGASGYTF. Full variable domain (rest looked up from reference TRBV5-1 and TRBJ1-2): KAGVTQTPRYLIKTRGQQVTLSCSPISGHRSVSWYQQTPGQGLQFLFEYFSETQRNKGNFPGRFSGRQFSNSRSEMNVSTLELGDSALYLCASSSGQGASGYTFGSGTRLTVV.